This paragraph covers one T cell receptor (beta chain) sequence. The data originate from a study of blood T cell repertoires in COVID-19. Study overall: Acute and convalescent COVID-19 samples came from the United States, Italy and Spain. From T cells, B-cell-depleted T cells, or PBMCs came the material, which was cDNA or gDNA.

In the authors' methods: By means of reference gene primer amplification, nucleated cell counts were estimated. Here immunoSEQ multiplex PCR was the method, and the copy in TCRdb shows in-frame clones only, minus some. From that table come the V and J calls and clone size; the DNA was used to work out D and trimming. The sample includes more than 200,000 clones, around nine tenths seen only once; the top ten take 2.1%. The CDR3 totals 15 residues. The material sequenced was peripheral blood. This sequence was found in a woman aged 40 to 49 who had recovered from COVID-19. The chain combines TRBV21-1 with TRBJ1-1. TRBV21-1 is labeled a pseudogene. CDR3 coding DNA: TGTGCCAGCAGCAAAGAGGAGGGGATGAACACTGAAGCTTTCTTT. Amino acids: CASSKEEGMNTEAFF.